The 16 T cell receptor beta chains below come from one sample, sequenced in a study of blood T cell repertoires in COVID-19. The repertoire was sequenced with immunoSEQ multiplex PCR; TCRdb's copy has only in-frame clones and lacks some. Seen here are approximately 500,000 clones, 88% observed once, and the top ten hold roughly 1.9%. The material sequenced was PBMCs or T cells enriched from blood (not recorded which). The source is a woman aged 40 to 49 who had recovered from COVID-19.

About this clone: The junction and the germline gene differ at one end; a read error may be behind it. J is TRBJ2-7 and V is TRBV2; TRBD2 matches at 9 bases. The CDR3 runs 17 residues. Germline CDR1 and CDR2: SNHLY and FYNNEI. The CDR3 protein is CASRRGGMSTGLAGTTF. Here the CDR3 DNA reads TGTGCCAGCAGACGGGGGGGGATGTCAACTGGCCTAGCGGGAACAACCTTC.

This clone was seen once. CDR3 loop: CASSFRLLAGGYNEQFF. DNA of the CDR3: TGCGCCAGCAGCTTCCGACTTCTAGCGGGGGGTTACAATGAGCAGTTCTTC. The chain joins TRBV5-1 to TRBJ2-1; 11 bases are a match to TRBD2. Trimming at V came to 2 bases and at J to 4 bases, leaving 8 bases not matched to a gene. The CDR3 consists of 17 residues. The germline gives CDR1 SGHRS, CDR2 YFSETQ.

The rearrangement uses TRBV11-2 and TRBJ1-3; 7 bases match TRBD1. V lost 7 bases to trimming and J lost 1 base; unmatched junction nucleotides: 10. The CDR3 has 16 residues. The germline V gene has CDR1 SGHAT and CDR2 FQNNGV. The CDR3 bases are TGTGCCAGCAACCAAGGGGGCAGAGTTTCTGGAAACACCATATATTTT. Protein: CASNQGGRVSGNTIYF.

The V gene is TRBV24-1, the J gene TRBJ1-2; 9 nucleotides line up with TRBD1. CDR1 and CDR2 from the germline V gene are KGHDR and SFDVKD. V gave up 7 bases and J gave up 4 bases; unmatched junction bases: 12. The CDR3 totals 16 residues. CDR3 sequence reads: CATSENGQGKSYGYTF. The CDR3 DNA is TGTGCCACCAGCGAGAATGGACAGGGGAAAAGCTATGGCTACACCTTC.

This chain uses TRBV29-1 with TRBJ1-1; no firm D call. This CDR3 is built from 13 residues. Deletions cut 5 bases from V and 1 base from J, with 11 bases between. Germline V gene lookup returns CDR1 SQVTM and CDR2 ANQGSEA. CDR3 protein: CSVSGLGNTEAFF. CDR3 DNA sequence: TGCAGCGTTTCGGGGTTGGGGAACACTGAAGCTTTCTTT.

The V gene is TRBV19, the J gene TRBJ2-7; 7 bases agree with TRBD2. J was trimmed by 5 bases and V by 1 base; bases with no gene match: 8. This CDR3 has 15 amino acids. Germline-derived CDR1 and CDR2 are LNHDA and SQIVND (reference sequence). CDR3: CASSIGVGRSHEQYF. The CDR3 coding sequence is TGTGCCAGTAGTATAGGAGTCGGGAGGTCCCACGAGCAGTACTTC.

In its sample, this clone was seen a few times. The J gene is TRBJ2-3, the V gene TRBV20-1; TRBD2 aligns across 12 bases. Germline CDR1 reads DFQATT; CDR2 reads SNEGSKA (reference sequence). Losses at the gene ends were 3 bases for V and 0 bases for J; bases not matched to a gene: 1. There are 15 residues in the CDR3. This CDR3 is CSASGLAGSTDTQYF. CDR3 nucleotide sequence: TGCAGTGCTAGTGGACTAGCGGGGAGCACAGATACGCAGTATTTT.

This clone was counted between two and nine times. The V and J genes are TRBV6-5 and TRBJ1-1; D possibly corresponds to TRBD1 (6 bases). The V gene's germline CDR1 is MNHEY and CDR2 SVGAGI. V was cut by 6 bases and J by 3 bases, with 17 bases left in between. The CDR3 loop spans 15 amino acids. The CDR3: CASRILGHLDTEAFF. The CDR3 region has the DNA TGTGCCAGCAGAATTCTGGGACACCTCGACACTGAAGCTTTCTTT.

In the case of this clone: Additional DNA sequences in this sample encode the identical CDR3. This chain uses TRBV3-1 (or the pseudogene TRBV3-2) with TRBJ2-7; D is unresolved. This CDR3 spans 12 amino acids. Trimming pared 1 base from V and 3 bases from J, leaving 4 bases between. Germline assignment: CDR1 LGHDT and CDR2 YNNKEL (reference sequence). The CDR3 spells CASSQAGYEQYF. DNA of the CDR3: TGTGCCAGCAGCCAAGCCGGCTACGAGCAGTACTTC.

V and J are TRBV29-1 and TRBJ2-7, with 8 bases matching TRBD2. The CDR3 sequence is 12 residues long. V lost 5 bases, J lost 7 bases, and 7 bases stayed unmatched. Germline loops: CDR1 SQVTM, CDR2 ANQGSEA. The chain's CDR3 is CSVKPGGREQYF. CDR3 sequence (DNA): TGCAGCGTTAAGCCGGGAGGGCGTGAGCAGTACTTC.

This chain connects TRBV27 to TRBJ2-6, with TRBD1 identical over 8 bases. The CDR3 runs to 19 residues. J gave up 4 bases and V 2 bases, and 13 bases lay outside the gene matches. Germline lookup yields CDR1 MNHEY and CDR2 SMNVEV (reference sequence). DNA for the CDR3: TGTGCCAGCAGTTTAATGGTTTCTGGGACAGGTTCCGGGGCCAACGTCCTGACTTTC. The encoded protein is CASSLMVSGTGSGANVLTF.

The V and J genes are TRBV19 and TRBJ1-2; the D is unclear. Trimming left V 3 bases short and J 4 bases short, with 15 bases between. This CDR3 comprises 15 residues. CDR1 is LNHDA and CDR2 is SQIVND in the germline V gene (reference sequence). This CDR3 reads CASSMVGSPGYGYTF. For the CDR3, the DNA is TGTGCCAGTAGTATGGTCGGAAGTCCGGGCTATGGCTACACCTTC.

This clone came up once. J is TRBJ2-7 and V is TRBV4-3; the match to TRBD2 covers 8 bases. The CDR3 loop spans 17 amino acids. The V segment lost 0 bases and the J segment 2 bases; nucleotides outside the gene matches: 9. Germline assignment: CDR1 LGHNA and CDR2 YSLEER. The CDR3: CASSQDPGGPVAYEQYF. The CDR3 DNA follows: TGCGCCAGCAGCCAAGACCCGGGAGGGCCGGTCGCCTACGAGCAGTACTTC.

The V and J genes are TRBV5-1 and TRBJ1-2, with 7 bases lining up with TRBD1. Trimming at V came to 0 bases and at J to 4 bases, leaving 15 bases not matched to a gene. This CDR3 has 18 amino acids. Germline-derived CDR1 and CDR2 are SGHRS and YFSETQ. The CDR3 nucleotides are TGCGCCAGCAGCTTGGCCGGGGTAGAGGGGGCTGGTGGCTATGGCTACACCTTC. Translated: CASSLAGVEGAGGYGYTF.

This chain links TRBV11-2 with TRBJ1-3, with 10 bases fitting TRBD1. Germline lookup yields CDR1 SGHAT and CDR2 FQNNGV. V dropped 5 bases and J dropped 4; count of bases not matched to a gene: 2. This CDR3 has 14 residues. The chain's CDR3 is CASSDRGLGNTIYF. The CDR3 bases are TGTGCCAGCAGCGACAGGGGGCTCGGAAACACCATATATTTT.

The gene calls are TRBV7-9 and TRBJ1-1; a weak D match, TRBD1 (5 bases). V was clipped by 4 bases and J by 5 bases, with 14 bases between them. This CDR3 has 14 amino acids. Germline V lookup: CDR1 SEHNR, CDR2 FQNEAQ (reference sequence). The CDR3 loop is CASSSTTGGTEAFF. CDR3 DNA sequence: TGTGCCAGCAGCTCCACCACCGGGGGAACTGAAGCTTTCTTT. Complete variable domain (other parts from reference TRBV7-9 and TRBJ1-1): DTGVSQNPRHKITKRGQNVTFRCDPISEHNRLYWYRQTLGQGPEFLTYFQNEAQLEKSRLLSDRFSAERPKGSFSTLEIQRTEQGDSAMYLCASSSTTGGTEAFFGQGTRLTVV.